What follows are 2 T cell receptor beta chains derived from one specimen sequenced in a study of beta chain features in type 1 diabetes. Overall study results and limits: Shorter TCRB CDR3s, moderately but significantly so, marked every one of the four CD4+ subsets in Type 1 diabetes patients.

These TCRs' antigens remain unknown. As every portion of the isolated RNA was reverse transcribed, the sequencing read expressed TCRB transcripts. Only in-frame clones appear in the TCRdb table, and some are missing; sequencing was by immunoSEQ multiplex PCR. The table lists roughly 260,000 clones, around 20% of them singletons. Sequenced input: naive CD4+ T cells from blood. The source is a woman between 40 and 50 years old with type 1 diabetes.

This clone was recorded only once. The rearrangement joins TRBV28 to TRBJ2-7; perhaps TRBD1 as D (6 bases). In germline, CDR1 is MDHEN, CDR2 SYDVKM. The CDR3 is made up of 14 amino acids. With 8 bases removed from V and 3 bases from J, the gap between germline ends came to 17 bases. The CDR3, as DNA: TGTGCCAGCCTTGACAGGCAAAAGGGCTACGAGCAGTACTTC. Residues: CASLDRQKGYEQYF. The whole variable domain, filled in from reference TRBV28 and TRBJ2-7, reads DVKVTQSSRYLVKRTGEKVFLECVQDMDHENMFWYRQDPGLGLRLIYFSYDVKMKEKGDIPEGYSVSREKKERFSLILESASTNQTSMYLCASLDRQKGYEQYFGPGTRLTVT.

The CDR3 region has the DNA TGTGCCAGCAGCGTAGGTCAGAAGGAGAATGAGCAGTTCTTC. Translation gives CASSVGQKENEQFF. The chain has TRBV9 and TRBJ2-1; D is unclear. The CDR3 length is 14 residues. V was shortened by 0 bases and J by 7 bases, with 11 bases between the two germline ends. Germline-derived CDR1 and CDR2 are SGDLS and YYNGEE.